This TCR beta chain was identified during a study of blood T cell repertoires in COVID-19. The overall study: Either two negative PCRs, clearance, or symptom resolution qualified Cohort 3 donors as recovered. Acute and convalescent COVID-19 specimens originated in the United States, Italy and Spain.

The CDR3 is 15 amino acids. The V gene's germline CDR1 is LGHNA and CDR2 YNFKEQ. After removal of 0 bases from V and 6 bases from J, the junction contained 8 bases not matched to a gene. Clones were read by immunoSEQ multiplex PCR, and TCRdb kept only the in-frame ones, dropping some. The sample has 350,000 to 450,000 clones, more than 70% seen once. The study drew participants aged about 18 to 95 years from 20 to 30 US areas. Sequencing used PBMCs or T cells enriched from blood (not recorded which). The receptor was derived from a man aged 40-49 years in a cohort exposed to, infected with or recovered from COVID-19 (not recorded which). This chain links TRBV4-2 with TRBJ2-7, with 7 bases aligning to TRBD2. The CDR3: CASSQDSAGEVEQYF. CDR3 nucleotide sequence: TGTGCCAGCAGCCAAGATTCGGCGGGAGAAGTCGAGCAGTACTTC.